The next 15 T cell receptor beta chains were all read from a single sample in a study of shared clonotypes between healthy human individuals. Profiling relied on immunoSEQ multiplex PCR, and the TCRdb table lists in-frame clones only, not all of them. The repertoire holds 230,000 or so clones, with 50% to 75% as singletons. Source material: memory CD4+ T cells sorted from blood. This sample's subset: CD45RA-negative fraction. These receptors were taken from a man younger than 40 in good health.

J is TRBJ2-2 and V is TRBV19, with TRBD1 matching 9 bases. The CDR3 runs 15 residues. The V and J ends lost 6 bases and 6 bases, in that order; junction bases with no gene match: 8. Germline V gene sequence: CDR1 LNHDA, CDR2 SQIVND (reference sequence). The CDR3: CASREDRGSAGELFF. CDR3 DNA: TGTGCCAGTAGAGAGGACAGGGGATCCGCCGGGGAGCTGTTTTTT.

The genes are TRBV23-1 and TRBJ2-2; no definite D call. TRBV23-1 is identified as an open reading frame with a role that is uncertain. There are 16 residues in the CDR3. The V end was cut by 1 base, the J end by 4 bases, with 13 bases between. CDR3: CASSQLPLGCTGELFF. As DNA, the CDR3 is TGCGCCAGCAGTCAATTACCCCTCGGTTGCACCGGGGAGCTGTTTTTT.

The chain has TRBV4-3 and TRBJ2-3; D unclear. V was cut by 0 bases and J by 7 bases, with 8 bases left in between. Germline CDR1 and CDR2: LGHNA and YSLEER. The CDR3 extends over 13 amino acids. The CDR3 loop reads CASSQDAAYTQYF. Here the CDR3 DNA reads TGCGCCAGCAGCCAAGACGCGGCGTATACGCAGTATTTT.

V is TRBV10-3 and J is TRBJ1-3, with 8 nucleotides matching TRBD1. Germline V CDR1 and CDR2: ENHRY, SYGVKD. The CDR3 sequence is 14 residues long. J gave up 0 bases and V 7 bases, and 2 bases lay outside the gene matches. This CDR3 reads CAIKGQVSGNTIYF. The CDR3 DNA reads TGTGCCATCAAGGGACAGGTCTCTGGAAACACCATATATTTT.

This clone came up a few times. The chain is built from TRBV7-9 and TRBJ2-3, with D possibly being TRBD2 (6 bases). This CDR3 region has 18 residues. V lost 4 bases to trimming and J lost 2 bases, with 22 bases between them. Germline V CDR1 and CDR2: SEHNR, FQNEAQ (reference sequence). The CDR3 reads CASSSSRFASEATDTQYF. In DNA form, the CDR3 reads TGTGCCAGCAGCTCGAGCAGGTTCGCTAGCGAGGCCACAGATACGCAGTATTTT.

The chain uses TRBV28 and TRBJ2-2, with D possibly TRBD2 on 6 matching bases. Germline CDR1 reads MDHEN; CDR2 reads SYDVKM. The germline V and J ends were trimmed by 8 bases and 13 bases, with 17 bases remaining between them. This CDR3 has 12 residues. CDR3 residues: CASGPLGGRLFF. In nucleotides, the CDR3 is TGTGCCAGCGGCCCCCTGGGAGGTCGGCTGTTTTTT.

This sequence joins TRBV29-1 and TRBJ1-3; D uncertain. Germline CDR1 is SQVTM and CDR2 is ANQGSEA. The CDR3 has 12 residues. The CDR3 bases are TGCGGCGGACGGTACTCTGGAAACACCATATATTTT. Residues: CGGRYSGNTIYF.

The chain links TRBV9 to TRBJ2-1; no definite D call. The CDR3 sequence is 13 residues long. Between the trimmed V and J ends, which lost 0 bases and 6 bases, there was a span of 7 bases. Germline V gives CDR1 SGDLS, CDR2 YYNGEE. In DNA, the CDR3 is TGTGCCAGCAGCGTAGGGTCGGGCAATGAGCAGTTCTTC. Its translation: CASSVGSGNEQFF.

The table lists this clone with a few counts. This rearrangement joins TRBV4-3 to TRBJ2-7; 11 positions match TRBD2. The CDR3 length is 14 residues. Trimming removed 5 bases from V and 5 bases from J; junction bases left unmatched: 5. Germline loops: CDR1 LGHNA, CDR2 YSLEER. CDR3 DNA sequence: TGCGCCAGCAGCACAATACTAGCGGGAGACGAGCAGTACTTC. As protein: CASSTILAGDEQYF.

This clone appeared a few times. The rearrangement links TRBV10-3 to TRBJ2-2, with 9 bases that match TRBD2. CDR1 ENHRY and CDR2 SYGVKD come from the germline V gene. The CDR3 consists of 15 residues. The V gene end was trimmed by 10 bases and the J gene end by 4 bases; junction bases not matched to a gene: 10. Written as DNA, the CDR3 is TGTGCCACCGACCCGGGTAGCGGGAGCACCGGGGAGCTGTTTTTT. Translating it yields CATDPGSGSTGELFF.

V and J are TRBV18 and TRBJ2-7; D may be TRBD2 (5 bases). This CDR3 contains 15 residues. With 4 bases removed from V and 4 bases from J, the gap between germline ends came to 17 bases. Germline V CDR1 and CDR2: KGHSH, LQKENI. CDR3 coding DNA: TGTGCCAGCTCACTCTTCGGGGAAGGGTCGTACGAGCAGTACTTC. Residues: CASSLFGEGSYEQYF.

The rearrangement uses TRBV28 and TRBJ1-2; no definite D call. Trimming pared 4 bases from V and 4 bases from J, leaving 13 bases between. Germline values: CDR1 MDHEN, CDR2 SYDVKM. The CDR3 is 14 amino acids. CDR3 DNA sequence: TGTGCCAGCAGTTCCCACCCGATCGGCTATGGCTACACCTTC. This encodes CASSSHPIGYGYTF.

The chain links TRBV4-3 to TRBJ2-2; the D gene could be TRBD1 or TRBD2 (5 bases each). V lost 1 base and J lost 5, with 14 bases in between. The CDR3 runs to 16 residues. Germline CDR1 is LGHNA and CDR2 is YSLEER. CDR3 region: CASSQVAEWGTGELFF. CDR3 bases: TGCGCCAGCAGCCAAGTCGCGGAATGGGGGACCGGGGAGCTGTTTTTT.

The sample holds a few counts of this clone. Different DNA sequences within this sample yield the same CDR3. The rearrangement uses TRBV18 and TRBJ2-3; no clear D. The V end lost 3 bases, the J end lost 3 bases, and 4 bases lay between the germline ends. The CDR3 has 12 residues. The germline CDR1 and CDR2 sequences are KGHSH and LQKENI. The CDR3 bases are TGTGCCAGCTCACCGAGGACAGATACGCAGTATTTT. Residues: CASSPRTDTQYF.

A single count supports this clone. The chain carries TRBV28 and TRBJ2-3; 7 bases map to TRBD1. J lost 0 bases, V lost 5 bases, and 5 bases had no gene match. CDR3 length equals 15 residues. The germline gives CDR1 MDHEN, CDR2 SYDVKM. CDR3 loop: CASSTPGQSTDTQYF. The DNA for the CDR3 is TGTGCCAGCAGTACTCCGGGACAGAGCACAGATACGCAGTATTTT.